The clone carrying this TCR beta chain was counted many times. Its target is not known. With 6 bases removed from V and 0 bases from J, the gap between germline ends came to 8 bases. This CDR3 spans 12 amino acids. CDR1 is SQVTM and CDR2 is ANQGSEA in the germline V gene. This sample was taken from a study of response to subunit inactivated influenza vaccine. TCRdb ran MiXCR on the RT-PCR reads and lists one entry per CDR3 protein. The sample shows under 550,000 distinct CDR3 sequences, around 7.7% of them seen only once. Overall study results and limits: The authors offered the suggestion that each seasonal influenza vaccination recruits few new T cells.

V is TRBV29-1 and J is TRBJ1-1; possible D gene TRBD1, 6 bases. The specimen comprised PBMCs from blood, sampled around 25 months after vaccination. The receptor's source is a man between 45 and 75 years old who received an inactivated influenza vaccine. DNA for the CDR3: TGCAGCGTGGGACATCTGAACACTGAAGCTTTCTTT. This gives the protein CSVGHLNTEAFF.